What follows are 8 T cell receptor beta chains derived from one specimen sequenced in a study of T cells after posttransplantation cyclophosphamide. Assay used: immunoSEQ multiplex PCR; TCRdb lists only in-frame clones, some missing. This sample shows roughly 7,500 clones and no singletons; 4.5% to 7% rests with the ten largest. Treatment was busulfan-fludarabine conditioning, a marrow graft, and cyclophosphamide on days +3 and +4. The sequenced sample was PBMCs, obtained after allogeneic stem cell transplant with posttransplant cyclophosphamide. Source of these receptors: a young adult male patient who received an allogeneic stem cell transplant from an unrelated donor, was CMV-positive, and had acute and chronic GVHD. A subset of T cells may come from the graft donor.

This clone occurred many times. This chain joins TRBV5-1 and TRBJ1-1; a weak D match, TRBD1 (6 bases). The CDR3 totals 15 residues. The V end was cut by 0 bases, the J end by 5 bases, with 14 bases between. Germline assignment: CDR1 SGHRS and CDR2 YFSETQ. The CDR3: CASSLGGGDETEAFF. The CDR3 region has the DNA TGCGCCAGCAGCTTGGGTGGGGGCGATGAAACTGAAGCTTTCTTT.

Many counts were recorded for this clone. The V call is TRBV20-1, the J call TRBJ2-7, with a weak D call TRBD1 (6 bases). Germline CDR1 DFQATT, CDR2 SNEGSKA (reference sequence). There are 11 residues in the CDR3. The germline V and J ends were trimmed by 3 bases and 4 bases, with 7 bases remaining between them. CDR3 protein: CSASQGYEQYF. The CDR3, as DNA: TGCAGTGCTAGCCAGGGGTACGAGCAGTACTTC.

This clone has ten or more counts. The chain carries TRBV4-1 and TRBJ1-5; TRBD1 is a possible D gene (5 bases). The CDR3 covers 16 residues. CDR1 and CDR2 (germline): MGHRA, YSYEKL. V gave up 1 base and J gave up 0 bases, with 10 bases separating them. CDR3 amino acids: CASSQVPGFSNQPQHF. The DNA of the CDR3 is TGCGCCAGCAGCCAAGTTCCAGGGTTTAGCAATCAGCCCCAGCATTTT.

This clone was seen repeatedly, ten times or more. The chain combines TRBV27 with TRBJ2-3; 7 positions match TRBD2. The V gene's germline CDR1 is MNHEY and CDR2 SMNVEV (reference sequence). With V trimmed by 2 bases and J by 0 bases, 8 bases remained unmatched. The CDR3 is 17 residues long. The CDR3 DNA is TGTGCCAGCAGTTTAGGGAGGGGTCTACCTAGCACAGATACGCAGTATTTT. This gives the protein CASSLGRGLPSTDTQYF.

Many counts were recorded for this clone. This sequence joins TRBV21-1 and TRBJ2-1; TRBD2 reflects the table's D call only, with no check against the DNA. TRBV21-1 is flagged as a pseudogene. This CDR3 has 17 amino acids. CDR3 in DNA: TGTGCCAGCAGCTCTAGTCCGGGACTTACCCTCTACAATGAGCAGTTCTTC. It codes for CASSSSPGLTLYNEQFF.

This clone appeared many times. The rearrangement links TRBV5-6 to TRBJ1-2, with D tentatively TRBD1 (5 bases). The CDR3 contains 14 residues. V lost 7 bases and J 8 bases, leaving 21 bases between the germline ends. Germline V CDR1 and CDR2: SGHDT, YYEEEE. The CDR3 sequence: CASFSGQGGQGYTF. The CDR3 nucleotides are TGTGCCAGCTTTTCGGGGCAGGGAGGTCAGGGCTACACCTTC.

The table lists this clone with many counts. The V gene is TRBV7-9, the J gene TRBJ2-3, with D unresolved. The germline CDR1 and CDR2 sequences are SEHNR and FQNEAQ (reference sequence). Trimming stripped 5 bases from V and 3 bases from J, with 6 bases between. The CDR3 is 12 residues long. The CDR3 DNA is TGTGCCAGCAGCCTCAGTACAGATACGCAGTATTTT. It codes for CASSLSTDTQYF.

This clone was counted only a few times. The CDR3 protein is CASSLDGNEQFF. In DNA form, the CDR3 reads TGCGCCAGCAGCTTGGACGGCAATGAGCAGTTCTTC. J is TRBJ2-1 and V is TRBV5-1; D remains unclear. The V and J ends lost 0 bases and 6 bases respectively, with 4 bases between them. The CDR3 has 12 amino acids. Germline CDR1 is SGHRS and CDR2 is YFSETQ. Full variable domain (remainder filled in from reference TRBV5-1 and TRBJ2-1): KAGVTQTPRYLIKTRGQQVTLSCSPISGHRSVSWYQQTPGQGLQFLFEYFSETQRNKGNFPGRFSGRQFSNSRSEMNVSTLELGDSALYLCASSLDGNEQFFGPGTRLTVL.